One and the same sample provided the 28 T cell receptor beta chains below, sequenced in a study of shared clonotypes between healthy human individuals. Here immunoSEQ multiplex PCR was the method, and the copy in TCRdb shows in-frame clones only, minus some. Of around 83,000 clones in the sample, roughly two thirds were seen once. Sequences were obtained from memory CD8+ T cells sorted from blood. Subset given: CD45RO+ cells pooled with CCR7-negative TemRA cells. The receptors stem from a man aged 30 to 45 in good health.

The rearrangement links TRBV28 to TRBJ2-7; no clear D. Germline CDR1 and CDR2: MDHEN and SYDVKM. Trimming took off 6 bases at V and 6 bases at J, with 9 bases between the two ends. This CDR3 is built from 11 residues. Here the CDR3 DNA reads TGTGCCAGCAGGAAACTCCGCGAGCAGTACTTC. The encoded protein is CASRKLREQYF.

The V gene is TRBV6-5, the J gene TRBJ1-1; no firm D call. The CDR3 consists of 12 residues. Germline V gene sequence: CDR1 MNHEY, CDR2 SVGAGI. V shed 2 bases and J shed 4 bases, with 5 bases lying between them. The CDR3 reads CASSYLGTEAFF. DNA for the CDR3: TGTGCCAGCAGTTACCTGGGCACTGAAGCTTTCTTT.

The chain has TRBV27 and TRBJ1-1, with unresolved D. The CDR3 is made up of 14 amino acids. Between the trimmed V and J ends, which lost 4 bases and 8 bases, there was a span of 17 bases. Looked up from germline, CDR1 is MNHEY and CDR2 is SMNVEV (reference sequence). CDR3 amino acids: CASSSPGRALEAFF. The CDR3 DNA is TGTGCCAGCAGTTCCCCCGGGAGGGCATTAGAAGCTTTCTTT.

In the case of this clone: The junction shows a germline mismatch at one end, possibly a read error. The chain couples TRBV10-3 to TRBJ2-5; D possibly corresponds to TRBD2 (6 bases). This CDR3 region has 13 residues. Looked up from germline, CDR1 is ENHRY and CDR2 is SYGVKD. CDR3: CAISESGGNRLHF. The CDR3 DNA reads TGTGCCATCAGTGAGTCTGGAGGGAACAGATTGCACTTC.

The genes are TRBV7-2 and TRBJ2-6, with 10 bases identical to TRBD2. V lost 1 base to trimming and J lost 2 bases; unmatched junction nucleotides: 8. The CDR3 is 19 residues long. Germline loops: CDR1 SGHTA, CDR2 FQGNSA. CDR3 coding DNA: TGTGCCAGCAGCTTAGGAGCTGCTAGCGGGAGACCTGGGGCCAACGTCCTGACTTTC. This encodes CASSLGAASGRPGANVLTF.

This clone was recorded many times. CDR3 amino acids: CASSRSWGYEQYF. The CDR3 nucleotides are TGTGCCAGCAGCCGATCTTGGGGATACGAGCAGTACTTC. The genes are TRBV5-5 and TRBJ2-7; D is ambiguous. The V gene's germline CDR1 is SGHKS and CDR2 YYEKEE (reference sequence). The CDR3 totals 13 residues. The ends were cut back, 4 bases at V and 4 bases at J, with 12 bases in the middle. Together with reference TRBV5-5 and TRBJ2-7, the CDR3 gives the full variable domain: DAGVTQSPTHLIKTRGQQVTLRCSPISGHKSVSWYQQVLGQGPQFIFQYYEKEERGRGNFPDRFSARQFPNYSSELNVNALLLGDSALYLCASSRSWGYEQYFGPGTRLTVT.

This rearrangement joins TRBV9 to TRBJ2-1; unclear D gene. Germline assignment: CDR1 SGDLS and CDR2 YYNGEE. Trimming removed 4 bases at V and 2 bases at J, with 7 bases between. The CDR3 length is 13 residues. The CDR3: CASSSRTYNEQFF. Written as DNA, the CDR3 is TGTGCCAGCAGCTCAAGGACCTACAATGAGCAGTTCTTC.

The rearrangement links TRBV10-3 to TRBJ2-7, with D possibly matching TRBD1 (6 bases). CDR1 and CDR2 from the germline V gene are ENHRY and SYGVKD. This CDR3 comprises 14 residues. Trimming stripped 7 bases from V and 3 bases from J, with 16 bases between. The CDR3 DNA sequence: TGTGCCATCAAACCGGGACAAGAGTACTACGAGCAGTACTTC. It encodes CAIKPGQEYYEQYF.

The CDR3 loop is CASSGVRGSSYNEQFF. The CDR3 DNA follows: TGTGCCAGCAGCGGAGTCCGAGGAAGCTCCTACAATGAGCAGTTCTTC. The genes are TRBV7-9 and TRBJ2-1, with D unclear. Trimming cost V 5 bases and J 0 bases, with 14 bases left between them. Germline assignment: CDR1 SEHNR and CDR2 FQNEAQ (reference sequence). The CDR3 is 16 residues long.

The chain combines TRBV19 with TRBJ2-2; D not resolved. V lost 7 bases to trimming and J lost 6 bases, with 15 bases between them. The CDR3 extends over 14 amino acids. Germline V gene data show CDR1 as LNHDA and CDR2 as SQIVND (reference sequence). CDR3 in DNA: TGTGCCAGTAAAGGGATTATGAGTTCCGGGGAGCTGTTTTTT. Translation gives CASKGIMSSGELFF.

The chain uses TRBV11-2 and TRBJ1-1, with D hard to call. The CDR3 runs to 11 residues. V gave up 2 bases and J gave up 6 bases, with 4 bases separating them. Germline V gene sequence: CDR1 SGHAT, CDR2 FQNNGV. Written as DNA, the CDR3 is TGTGCCAGCAGCTTACGACCTGAAGCTTTCTTT. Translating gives CASSLRPEAFF.

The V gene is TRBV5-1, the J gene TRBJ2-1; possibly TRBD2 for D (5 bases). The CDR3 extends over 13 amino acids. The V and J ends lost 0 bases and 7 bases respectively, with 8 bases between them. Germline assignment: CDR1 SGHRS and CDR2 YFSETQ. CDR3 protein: CASSLASGNEQFF. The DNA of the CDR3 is TGCGCCAGCAGCTTGGCGAGCGGTAATGAGCAGTTCTTC.

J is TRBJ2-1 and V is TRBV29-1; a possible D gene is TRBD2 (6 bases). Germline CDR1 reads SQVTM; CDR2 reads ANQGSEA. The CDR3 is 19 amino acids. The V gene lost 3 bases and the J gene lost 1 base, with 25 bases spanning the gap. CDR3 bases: TGCAGCGTTGATGGTAGCGGAGGATTGACTGGGGGATCCTACAATGAGCAGTTCTTC. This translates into CSVDGSGGLTGGSYNEQFF.

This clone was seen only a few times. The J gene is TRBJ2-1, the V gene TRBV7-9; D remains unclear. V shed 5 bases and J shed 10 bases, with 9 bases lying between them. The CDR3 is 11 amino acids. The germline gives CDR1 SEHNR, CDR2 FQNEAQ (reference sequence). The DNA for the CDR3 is TGTGCCAGCAGCACCATGTTGGAGCAGTTCTTC. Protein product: CASSTMLEQFF.

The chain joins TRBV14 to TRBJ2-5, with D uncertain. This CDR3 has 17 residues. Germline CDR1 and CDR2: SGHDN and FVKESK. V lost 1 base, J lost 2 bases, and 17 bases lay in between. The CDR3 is CASSQVFPPTGQETQYF. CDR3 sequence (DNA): TGTGCCAGCAGCCAAGTTTTCCCACCCACTGGGCAAGAGACCCAGTACTTC.

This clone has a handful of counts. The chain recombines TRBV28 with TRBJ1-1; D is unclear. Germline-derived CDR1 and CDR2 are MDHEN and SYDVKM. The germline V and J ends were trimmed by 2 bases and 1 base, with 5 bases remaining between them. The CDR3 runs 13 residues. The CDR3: CASSLAQNTEAFF. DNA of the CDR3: TGTGCCAGCAGTTTAGCCCAGAACACTGAAGCTTTCTTT.

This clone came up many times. The CDR3 loop reads CASSSASGTGYFEQFF. The CDR3 nucleotides are TGTGCCAGCAGCTCGGCTTCCGGGACAGGGTATTTTGAGCAGTTCTTC. The chain combines TRBV7-9 with TRBJ2-1; TRBD1 matches 9 bases. The CDR3 length is 16 residues. The V segment lost 4 bases and the J segment 9 bases; nucleotides outside the gene matches: 13. Germline lookup yields CDR1 SEHNR and CDR2 FQNEAQ (reference sequence).

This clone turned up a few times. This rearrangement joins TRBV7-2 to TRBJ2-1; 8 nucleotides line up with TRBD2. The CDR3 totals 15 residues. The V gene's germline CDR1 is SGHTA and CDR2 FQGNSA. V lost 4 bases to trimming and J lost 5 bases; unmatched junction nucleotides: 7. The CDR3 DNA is TGTGCCAGCAGCTCAACGGGAGGGCATAACAATGAGCAGTTCTTC. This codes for CASSSTGGHNNEQFF.

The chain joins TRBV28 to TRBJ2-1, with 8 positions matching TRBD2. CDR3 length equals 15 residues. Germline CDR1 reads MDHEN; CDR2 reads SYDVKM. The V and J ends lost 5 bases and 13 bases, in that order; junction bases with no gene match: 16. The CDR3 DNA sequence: TGTGCCAGCAGTCCCGCGGGGGGAGCTACGTTATTTCAGTTCTTC. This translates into CASSPAGGATLFQFF.

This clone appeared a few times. CDR3 nucleotides: TGTGCCACCAGCAAACTAGCGGGAGGATCAGATACGCAGTATTTT. Protein sequence: CATSKLAGGSDTQYF. The gene calls are TRBV15 and TRBJ2-3; 12 bases are a match to TRBD2. Germline V gives CDR1 LNHNV, CDR2 YYDKDF (reference sequence). The length of the CDR3 is 15 residues. Losses at the gene ends were 4 bases for V and 4 bases for J; bases not matched to a gene: 3.

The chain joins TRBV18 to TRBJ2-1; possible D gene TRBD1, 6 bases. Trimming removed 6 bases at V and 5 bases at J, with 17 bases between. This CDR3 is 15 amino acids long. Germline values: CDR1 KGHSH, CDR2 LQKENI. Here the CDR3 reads CASSPRDTIDNEQFF. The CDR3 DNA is TGTGCCAGCTCGCCCCGGGACACCATAGACAATGAGCAGTTCTTC.

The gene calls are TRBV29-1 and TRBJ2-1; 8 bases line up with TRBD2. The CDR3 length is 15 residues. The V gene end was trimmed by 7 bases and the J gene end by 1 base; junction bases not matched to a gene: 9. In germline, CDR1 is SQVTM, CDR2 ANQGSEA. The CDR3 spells CSAVAGSGSYNEQFF. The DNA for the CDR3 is TGCAGCGCCGTAGCGGGGTCGGGTTCCTACAATGAGCAGTTCTTC.

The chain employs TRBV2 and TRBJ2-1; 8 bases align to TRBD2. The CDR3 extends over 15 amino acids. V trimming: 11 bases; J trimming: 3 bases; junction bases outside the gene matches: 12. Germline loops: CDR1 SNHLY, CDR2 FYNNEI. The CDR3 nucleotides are TGTGCCCGAGAATATAGCGGGAAGGTCTACAATGAGCAGTTCTTC. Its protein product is CAREYSGKVYNEQFF.

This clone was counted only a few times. CDR3 DNA: TGTGCCAGCAGCTTCACGGAGTTTACTAGCGACAATGAGCAGTTCTTC. Protein: CASSFTEFTSDNEQFF. V gene TRBV11-2 combines with J gene TRBJ2-1, with 7 nucleotides matching TRBD2. The CDR3 spans 16 residues. The V and J ends lost 3 bases and 5 bases, in that order; junction bases with no gene match: 10. Germline values: CDR1 SGHAT, CDR2 FQNNGV.

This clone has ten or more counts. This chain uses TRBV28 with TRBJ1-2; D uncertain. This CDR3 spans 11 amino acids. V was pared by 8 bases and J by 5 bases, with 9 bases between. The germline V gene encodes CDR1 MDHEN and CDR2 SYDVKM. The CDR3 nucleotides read TGTGCCAGCGAAAAGTATTATGGCTACACCTTC. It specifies CASEKYYGYTF.

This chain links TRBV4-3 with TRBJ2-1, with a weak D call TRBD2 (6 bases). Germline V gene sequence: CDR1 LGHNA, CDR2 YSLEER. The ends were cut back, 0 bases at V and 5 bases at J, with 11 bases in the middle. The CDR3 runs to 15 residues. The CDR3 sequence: CASSQDSGDNNEQFF. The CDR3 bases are TGCGCCAGCAGCCAAGATTCGGGAGACAACAATGAGCAGTTCTTC.

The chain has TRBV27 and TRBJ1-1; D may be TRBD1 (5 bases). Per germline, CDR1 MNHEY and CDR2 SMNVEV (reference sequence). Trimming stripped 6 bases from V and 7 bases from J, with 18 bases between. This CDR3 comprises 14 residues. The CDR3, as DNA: TGTGCCAGCAGGAGGGCTATCAGGGCACTTGAAGCTTTCTTT. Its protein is CASRRAIRALEAFF.

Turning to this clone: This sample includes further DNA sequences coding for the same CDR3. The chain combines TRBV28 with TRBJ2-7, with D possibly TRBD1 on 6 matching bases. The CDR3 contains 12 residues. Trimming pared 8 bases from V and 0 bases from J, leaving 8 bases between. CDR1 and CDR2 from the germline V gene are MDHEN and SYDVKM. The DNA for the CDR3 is TGTGCCAGCCGGGACATCTCCTACGAGCAGTACTTC. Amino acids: CASRDISYEQYF.